Below, 10 T cell receptor beta chains from the same sample are listed, as sequenced in a study of blood T cell repertoires in COVID-19. Here immunoSEQ multiplex PCR was the method, and the copy in TCRdb shows in-frame clones only, minus some. The table lists about 180,000 clones, around 89% of them singletons. The sequenced sample was peripheral blood. The source of these receptors is a woman in her 30s with acute or convalescent COVID-19.

This clone has a single count. The genes are TRBV19 and TRBJ1-5, with D possibly being TRBD1 (5 bases). This CDR3 has 13 amino acids. The germline gives CDR1 LNHDA, CDR2 SQIVND (reference sequence). With 7 bases removed from V and 5 bases from J, the gap between germline ends came to 12 bases. This chain's CDR3 is CASNRGYDQPQHF. DNA for the CDR3: TGTGCCAGTAACCGGGGGTATGATCAGCCCCAGCATTTT.

The rearrangement uses TRBV18 and TRBJ1-3; D is uncertain. Germline CDR1 is KGHSH and CDR2 is LQKENI. Trimming took off 3 bases at V and 8 bases at J, with 14 bases between the two ends. The CDR3 runs 14 residues. The CDR3 loop is CASSPELQTDTIYF. DNA for the CDR3: TGTGCCAGCTCACCGGAGCTACAAACGGACACCATATATTTT.

The chain links TRBV2 to TRBJ2-1; 8 nucleotides match TRBD2. The CDR3 covers 15 residues. The trim removed 4 bases at V and 4 bases at J, leaving 6 bases unmatched. Germline-derived CDR1 and CDR2 are SNHLY and FYNNEI. The DNA for the CDR3 is TGTGCCAGCAGTGTCTCGATAGCGGGGTACAATGAGCAGTTCTTC. This gives the protein CASSVSIAGYNEQFF.

In DNA form, the CDR3 reads TGTGCCTGGAGTACCCTGGGACAGGGGTCCCTCTACGAGCAGTACTTC. Its translation is CAWSTLGQGSLYEQYF. The chain is built from TRBV30 and TRBJ2-7; 10 positions agree with TRBD1. Germline assignment: CDR1 GTSNPN and CDR2 SVGIG (reference sequence). With V trimmed by 2 bases and J by 3 bases, 10 bases remained unmatched. The CDR3 is made up of 16 amino acids.

The chain recombines TRBV5-1 with TRBJ2-1; D not certain. Trimming removed 4 bases at V and 5 bases at J, with 4 bases between. CDR1 and CDR2 (germline): SGHRS, YFSETQ. The CDR3 consists of 11 residues. As DNA, the CDR3 is TGCGCCAGCAGCATTAACAATGAGCAGTTCTTC. The encoded protein is CASSINNEQFF.

This chain links TRBV28 with TRBJ1-2; 9 bases fit TRBD1. J was trimmed by 8 bases and V by 2 bases; bases with no gene match: 3. CDR1 is MDHEN and CDR2 is SYDVKM in the germline V gene. The CDR3 has 13 amino acids. The CDR3 nucleotides are TGTGCCAGCAGTTTAAGGACAGGGGAAGGCTACACCTTC. Protein product: CASSLRTGEGYTF.

The chain uses TRBV7-2 and TRBJ1-2; D gene ambiguous. Trimming left V 3 bases short and J 3 bases short, with 5 bases between. In germline, CDR1 is SGHTA, CDR2 FQGNSA. This CDR3 region has 12 residues. CDR3 amino acids: CASSLYDYGYTF. The CDR3 DNA sequence: TGTGCCAGCAGCTTGTATGACTATGGCTACACCTTC.

This clone was recorded once. One end of the junction does not line up with germline, which may come from a read error. J is TRBJ1-5 and V is TRBV18, with D perhaps TRBD1 (6 bases). The CDR3 has 14 residues. Germline lookup yields CDR1 KGHSH and CDR2 LQKENI. The DNA for the CDR3 is TGTGCCAGCTCAACACCAGGGGACAATCAGCCCCAGCATTTT. It encodes CASSTPGDNQPQHF.

The chain carries TRBV28 and TRBJ2-7, with TRBD2 identical over 10 bases. CDR1 and CDR2 (germline): MDHEN, SYDVKM. The length of the CDR3 is 15 residues. V gave up 3 bases and J gave up 3 bases; unmatched junction bases: 5. CDR3 loop: CASSFVLAGVYEQYF. DNA for the CDR3: TGTGCCAGCAGTTTTGTCCTAGCGGGAGTCTACGAGCAGTACTTC. The full variable domain, its missing parts supplied by reference TRBV28 and TRBJ2-7, is DVKVTQSSRYLVKRTGEKVFLECVQDMDHENMFWYRQDPGLGLRLIYFSYDVKMKEKGDIPEGYSVSREKKERFSLILESASTNQTSMYLCASSFVLAGVYEQYFGPGTRLTVT.

This chain links TRBV27 with TRBJ2-7; tentatively, D is TRBD2 (5 bases). Germline CDR1 and CDR2: MNHEY and SMNVEV (reference sequence). Trimming pared 2 bases from V and 5 bases from J, leaving 13 bases between. The CDR3 totals 14 residues. The DNA of the CDR3 is TGTGCCAGCAGTTTACGAGGGAGTTCCCACGAGCAGTACTTC. Amino acid sequence: CASSLRGSSHEQYF.